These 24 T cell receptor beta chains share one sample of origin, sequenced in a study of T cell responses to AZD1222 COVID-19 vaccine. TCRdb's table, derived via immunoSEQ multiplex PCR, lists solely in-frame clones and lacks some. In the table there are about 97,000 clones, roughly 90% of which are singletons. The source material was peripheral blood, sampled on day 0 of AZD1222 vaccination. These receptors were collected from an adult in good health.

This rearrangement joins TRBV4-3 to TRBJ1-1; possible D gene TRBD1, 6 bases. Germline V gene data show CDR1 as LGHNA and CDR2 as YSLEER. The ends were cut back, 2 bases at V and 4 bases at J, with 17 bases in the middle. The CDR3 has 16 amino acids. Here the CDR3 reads CASSQLSYRDGTEAFF. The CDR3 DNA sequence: TGCGCCAGCAGCCAACTCAGCTACAGGGACGGCACTGAAGCTTTCTTT.

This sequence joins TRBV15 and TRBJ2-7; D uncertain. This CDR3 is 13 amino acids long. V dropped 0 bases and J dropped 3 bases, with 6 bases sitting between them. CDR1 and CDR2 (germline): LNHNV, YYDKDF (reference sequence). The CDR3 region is CATSREVLYEQYF. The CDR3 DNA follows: TGTGCCACCAGCAGAGAGGTCCTCTACGAGCAGTACTTC.

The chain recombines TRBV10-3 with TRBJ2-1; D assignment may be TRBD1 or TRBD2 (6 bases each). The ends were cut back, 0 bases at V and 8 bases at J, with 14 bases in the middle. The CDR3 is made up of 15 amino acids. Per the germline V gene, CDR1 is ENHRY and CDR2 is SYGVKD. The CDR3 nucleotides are TGTGCCATCAGTGAGTCGCCGGCGAGGGGGGATGAGCAGTTCTTC. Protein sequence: CAISESPARGDEQFF.

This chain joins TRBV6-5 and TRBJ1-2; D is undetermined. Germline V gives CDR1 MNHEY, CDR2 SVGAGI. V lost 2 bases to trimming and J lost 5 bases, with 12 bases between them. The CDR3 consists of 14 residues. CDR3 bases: TGTGCCAGCAGTTACGACCCCACAGTTTATGGCTACACCTTC. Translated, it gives CASSYDPTVYGYTF.

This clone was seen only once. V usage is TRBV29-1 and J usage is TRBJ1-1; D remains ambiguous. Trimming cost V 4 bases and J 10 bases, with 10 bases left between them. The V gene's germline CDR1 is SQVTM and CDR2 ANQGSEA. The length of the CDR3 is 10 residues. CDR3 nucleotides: TGCAGCGTTGGTGAATTGGGAGCTTTCTTT. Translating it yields CSVGELGAFF.

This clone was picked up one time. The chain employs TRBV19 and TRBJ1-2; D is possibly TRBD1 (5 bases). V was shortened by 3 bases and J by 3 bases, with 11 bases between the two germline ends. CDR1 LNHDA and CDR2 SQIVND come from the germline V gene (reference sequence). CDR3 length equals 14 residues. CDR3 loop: CASSMSQAHYGYTF. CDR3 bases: TGTGCCAGTAGTATGTCACAGGCGCACTATGGCTACACCTTC.

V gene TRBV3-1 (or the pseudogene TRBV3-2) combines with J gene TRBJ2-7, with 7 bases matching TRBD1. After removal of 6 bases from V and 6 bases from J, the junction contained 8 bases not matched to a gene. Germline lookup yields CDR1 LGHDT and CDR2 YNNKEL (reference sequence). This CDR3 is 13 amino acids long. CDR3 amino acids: CASSITTGFEQYF. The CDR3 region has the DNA TGTGCCAGCAGTATAACGACAGGGTTCGAGCAGTACTTC.

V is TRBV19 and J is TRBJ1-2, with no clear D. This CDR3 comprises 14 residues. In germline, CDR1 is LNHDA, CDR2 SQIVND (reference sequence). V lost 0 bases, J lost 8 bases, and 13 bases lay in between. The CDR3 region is CASSIEVRGGGYTF. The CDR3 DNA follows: TGTGCCAGTAGTATAGAGGTCCGAGGCGGCGGCTACACCTTC.

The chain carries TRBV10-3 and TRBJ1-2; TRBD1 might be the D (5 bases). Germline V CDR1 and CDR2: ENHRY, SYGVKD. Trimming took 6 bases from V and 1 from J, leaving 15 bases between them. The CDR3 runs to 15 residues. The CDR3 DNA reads TGTGCCATCAGACTACGGGACGATGATAACTATGGCTACACCTTC. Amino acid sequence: CAIRLRDDDNYGYTF.

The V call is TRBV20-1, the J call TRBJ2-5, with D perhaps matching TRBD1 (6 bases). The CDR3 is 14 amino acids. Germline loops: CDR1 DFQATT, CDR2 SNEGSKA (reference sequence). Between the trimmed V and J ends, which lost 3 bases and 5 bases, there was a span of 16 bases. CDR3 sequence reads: CSASDHRDFETQYF. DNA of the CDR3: TGCAGTGCTAGTGATCACAGGGATTTTGAGACCCAGTACTTC.

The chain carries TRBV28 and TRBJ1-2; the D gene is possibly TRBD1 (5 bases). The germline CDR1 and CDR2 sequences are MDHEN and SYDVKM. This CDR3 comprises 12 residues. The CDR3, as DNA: TGTGCGGAGGGCAGGGAGGACTATGGCTACACCTTC. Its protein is CAEGREDYGYTF.

The CDR3 loop is CASSLAGAPEAKNIQYF. In DNA, the CDR3 is TGTGCCAGCAGCTTAGCCGGGGCCCCTGAGGCCAAAAACATTCAGTACTTC. This sequence joins TRBV9 and TRBJ2-4, with D perhaps given as TRBD1 or TRBD2 (5 bases each). V gave up 4 bases and J gave up 1 base, with 18 bases separating them. The germline V gene encodes CDR1 SGDLS and CDR2 YYNGEE. The CDR3 loop spans 17 amino acids.

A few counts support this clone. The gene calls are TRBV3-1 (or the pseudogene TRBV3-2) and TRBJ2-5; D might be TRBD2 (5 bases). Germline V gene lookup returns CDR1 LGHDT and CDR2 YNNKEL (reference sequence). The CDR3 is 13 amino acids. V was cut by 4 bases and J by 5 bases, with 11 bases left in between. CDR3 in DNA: TGTGCCAGCAGCCGCCCGGGGATGGAGACCCAGTACTTC. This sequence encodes CASSRPGMETQYF.

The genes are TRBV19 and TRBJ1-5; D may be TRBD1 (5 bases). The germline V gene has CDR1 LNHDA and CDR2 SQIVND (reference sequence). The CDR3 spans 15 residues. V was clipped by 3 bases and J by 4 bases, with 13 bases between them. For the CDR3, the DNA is TGTGCCAGTAGTATCGCCACAAGGGGAAATCAGCCCCAGCATTTT. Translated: CASSIATRGNQPQHF.

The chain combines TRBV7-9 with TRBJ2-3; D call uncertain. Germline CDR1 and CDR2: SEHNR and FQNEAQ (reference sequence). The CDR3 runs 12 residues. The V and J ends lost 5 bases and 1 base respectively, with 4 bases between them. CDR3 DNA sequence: TGTGCCAGCAGCGGTGGCACAGATACGCAGTATTTT. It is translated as CASSGGTDTQYF.

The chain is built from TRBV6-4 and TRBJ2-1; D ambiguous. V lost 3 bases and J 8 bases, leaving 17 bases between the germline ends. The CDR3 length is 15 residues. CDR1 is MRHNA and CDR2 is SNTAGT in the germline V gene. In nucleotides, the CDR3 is TGTGCCAGCAGTGAAAGGGCCTCTAGTGGGGATGAGCAGTTCTTC. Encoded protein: CASSERASSGDEQFF.

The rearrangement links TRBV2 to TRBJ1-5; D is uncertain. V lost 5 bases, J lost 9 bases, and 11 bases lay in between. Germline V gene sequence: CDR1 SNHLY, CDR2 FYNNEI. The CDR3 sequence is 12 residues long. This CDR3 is CASSSPEGPQHF. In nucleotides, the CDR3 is TGTGCCAGCAGTTCCCCGGAAGGGCCCCAGCATTTT.

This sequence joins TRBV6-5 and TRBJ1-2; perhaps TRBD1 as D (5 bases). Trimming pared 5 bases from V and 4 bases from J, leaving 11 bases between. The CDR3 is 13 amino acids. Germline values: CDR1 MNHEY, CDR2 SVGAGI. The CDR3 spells CASSRRQSYGYTF. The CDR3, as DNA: TGTGCCAGCAGTCGTCGACAGAGCTATGGCTACACCTTC.

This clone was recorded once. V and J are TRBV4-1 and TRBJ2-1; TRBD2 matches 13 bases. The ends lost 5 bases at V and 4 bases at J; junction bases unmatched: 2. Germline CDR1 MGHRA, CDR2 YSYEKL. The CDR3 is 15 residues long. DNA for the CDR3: TGCGCCAGCAGCGCGGGACTAGCGGGGTACAATGAGCAGTTCTTC. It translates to CASSAGLAGYNEQFF.

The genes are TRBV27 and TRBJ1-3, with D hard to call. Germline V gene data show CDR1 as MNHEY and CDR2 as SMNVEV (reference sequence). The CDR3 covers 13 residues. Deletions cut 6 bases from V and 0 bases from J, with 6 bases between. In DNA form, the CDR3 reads TGTGCCAGCAGCAAGAACTCTGGAAACACCATATATTTT. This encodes CASSKNSGNTIYF.

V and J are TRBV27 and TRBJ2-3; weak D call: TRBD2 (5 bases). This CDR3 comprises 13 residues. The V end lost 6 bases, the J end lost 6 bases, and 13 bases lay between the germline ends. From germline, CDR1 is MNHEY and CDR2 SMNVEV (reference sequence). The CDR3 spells CASSYGVGDTQYF. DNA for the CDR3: TGTGCCAGCAGCTACGGGGTTGGGGATACGCAGTATTTT.

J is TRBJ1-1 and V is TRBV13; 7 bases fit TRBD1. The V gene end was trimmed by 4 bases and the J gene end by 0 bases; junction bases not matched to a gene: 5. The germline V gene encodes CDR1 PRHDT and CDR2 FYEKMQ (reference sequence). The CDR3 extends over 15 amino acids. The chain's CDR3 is CASSSAGTVNTEAFF. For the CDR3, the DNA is TGTGCCAGCAGCTCCGCGGGGACAGTGAACACTGAAGCTTTCTTT.

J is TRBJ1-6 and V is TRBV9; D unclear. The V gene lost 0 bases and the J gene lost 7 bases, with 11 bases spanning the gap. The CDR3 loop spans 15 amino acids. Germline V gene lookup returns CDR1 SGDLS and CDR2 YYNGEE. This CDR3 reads CASSVDRQLNSPLHF. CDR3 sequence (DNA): TGTGCCAGCAGCGTAGATAGACAACTCAATTCACCCCTCCACTTT.

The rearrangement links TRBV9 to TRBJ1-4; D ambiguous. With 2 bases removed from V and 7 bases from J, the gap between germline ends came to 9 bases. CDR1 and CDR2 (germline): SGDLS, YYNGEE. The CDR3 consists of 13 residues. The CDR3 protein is CASSVGGGEKLFF. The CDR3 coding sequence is TGTGCCAGCAGCGTTGGCGGAGGTGAAAAACTGTTTTTT.